This record covers a single T cell receptor beta chain. This sample was included in a study of blood T cell repertoires in COVID-19. Across the study: Whether acute or convalescent, the COVID-19 samples came from the United States, Italy and Spain. Nucleic acid was either cDNA or gDNA, and it came from T cells, B-cell-depleted T cells, or PBMCs.

The table came from immunoSEQ multiplex PCR; TCRdb's copy has only in-frame clones and leaves some out. The sample has roughly 380,000 clones; approximately 81% are singletons. V lost 4 bases and J 5 bases, leaving 17 bases between the germline ends. Looked up from germline, CDR1 is SQVTM and CDR2 is ANQGSEA. CDR3 length equals 15 residues. The V gene is TRBV29-1, the J gene TRBJ1-4; no reliable D call. The sequenced material came from peripheral blood. This TCR was sampled from a woman aged 18-29 years with acute or convalescent COVID-19. The CDR3 nucleotides are TGCAGCGTTGGAGTCTCCGGTCAGGCAAATGAAAAACTGTTTTTT. The encoded protein is CSVGVSGQANEKLFF.